This is a list of T cell receptor beta chains from one sample in a study of shared clonotypes between healthy human individuals. Clones were read by immunoSEQ multiplex PCR, and TCRdb kept only the in-frame ones, dropping some. The sample yields over 2,000,000 clones, just under 95% seen once. The sample taken for sequencing was naive CD8+ T cells from PBMCs. The receptors shown here come from a man younger than 30 in good health. Some clones in this sample may be carry-over from other donors' samples. The conserved cysteine and the conserved F or W are not part of the CDR3 here.

v_gene	CDR3aa
TRBV28	ASSSKQNEQF
TRBV19	ASSRDWNSNQPQH
TRBV11-1	ASSLMAGVGNEQF
TRBV7-9	ASSPRQGEVETQY
TRBV4-1	ASSQSPGLHYEQY
TRBV27	ASRGSIHYGYT
TRBV4-3	ASSQDGLAGEQF
TRBV4-1	ASSSGTFYEQY
TRBV9	ASSLLNEQF
TRBV28	ASSLNGGDYGYT
TRBV27	ASSLLGNTGELF
TRBV5-1	ASSRGLEQY
TRBV5-1	ASSQERNEQF
TRBV10-3	AISERADLYGYT
TRBV29-1	SVGLIRRTGGSYEQY
TRBV6-1	ASTWGQSYEQY
TRBV27	ASEGGPGEAF
TRBV27	ASSSGLAGVNEQY